The sequence of this T cell receptor (beta chain) was determined in a study of T cell responses to AZD1222 COVID-19 vaccine. There are 15 residues in the CDR3. Germline V gene sequence: CDR1 MNHEY, CDR2 SMNVEV (reference sequence). J lost 0 bases, V lost 5 bases, and 6 bases had no gene match. Generated by immunoSEQ multiplex PCR, the TCRdb table keeps only in-frame clones and is missing some. The sample holds about 88,000 clones, 85% to 90% seen once. The chain has TRBV27 and TRBJ1-1, with TRBD1 identical over 7 bases. The material sequenced was peripheral blood, taken 28 days after the second AZD1222 dose. The receptor's source is an adult who received the AZD1222 COVID-19 vaccine. DNA for the CDR3: TGTGCCAGCAGTCCCCAGGGGGGGCTGAACACTGAAGCTTTCTTT. The encoded protein is CASSPQGGLNTEAFF.